Listed here are 5 T cell receptor beta chains from one sample, sequenced in a study of T-cell memory formation after mild COVID-19. A single record per CDR3 protein comes from TCRdb applying MiXCR to the 5' RACE reads. The sample holds 98,000 or so distinct CDR3 sequences; roughly a sixth are singletons and the top ten take over 4.5%. The sample consisted of PBMCs or a T cell subset sorted from them (not recorded which). Receptor source: a man between 18 and 35 years old who had mild COVID-19 (a few samples of this study predate the infection). Cell type and time point are not known.

The chain uses TRBV4-1 and TRBJ2-6, with no clear D. V was cut by 0 bases and J by 1 base, with 4 bases left in between. CDR3 size: 15 residues. The germline gives CDR1 MGHRA, CDR2 YSYEKL. CDR3 amino acids: CASSQEASGANVLTF. CDR3 in DNA: TGCGCCAGCAGCCAAGAGGCATCTGGGGCCAACGTCCTGACTTTC.

The gene calls are TRBV3-1 and TRBJ1-1; unclear D gene. Germline lookup yields CDR1 LGHDT and CDR2 YNNKEL (reference sequence). The CDR3 contains 14 residues. Trimming pared 4 bases from V and 11 bases from J, leaving 20 bases between. The CDR3: CASSPGSDGRAAFF. The DNA of the CDR3 is TGTGCCAGCAGCCCCGGGTCTGACGGTAGAGCGGCTTTCTTT.

The chain carries TRBV4-1 and TRBJ2-7; 7 bases map to TRBD1. Per germline, CDR1 MGHRA and CDR2 YSYEKL. Trimming cost V 2 bases and J 2 bases; bases outside gene matches: 0. The CDR3 consists of 13 residues. The DNA of the CDR3 is TGCGCCAGCAGCCAACAGGGGGCCTACGAGCAGTACTTC. This codes for CASSQQGAYEQYF.

This clonotype was detected a few times. This chain uses TRBV9 with TRBJ2-2; D tentatively reads TRBD1 or TRBD2 (5 bases each). The V end was cut by 3 bases, the J end by 6 bases, with 9 bases between. From germline, CDR1 is SGDLS and CDR2 YYNGEE. The length of the CDR3 is 13 residues. CDR3 in DNA: TGTGCCAGCAGCGCCCGGGGCGCCGGGGAGCTGTTTTTT. Translating gives CASSARGAGELFF.

This clonotype has a handful of counts. The V call is TRBV12-3 or TRBV12-4, the J call TRBJ1-1; possibly TRBD1 for D (5 bases). Trimming removed 5 bases from V and 0 bases from J, with 25 bases in between. The CDR3 totals 19 residues. Written as DNA, the CDR3 is TGTGCCAGCAGTATCCTCCTCCGGGGCCTGAGGATAATGAACACTGAAGCTTTCTTT. Protein product: CASSILLRGLRIMNTEAFF.